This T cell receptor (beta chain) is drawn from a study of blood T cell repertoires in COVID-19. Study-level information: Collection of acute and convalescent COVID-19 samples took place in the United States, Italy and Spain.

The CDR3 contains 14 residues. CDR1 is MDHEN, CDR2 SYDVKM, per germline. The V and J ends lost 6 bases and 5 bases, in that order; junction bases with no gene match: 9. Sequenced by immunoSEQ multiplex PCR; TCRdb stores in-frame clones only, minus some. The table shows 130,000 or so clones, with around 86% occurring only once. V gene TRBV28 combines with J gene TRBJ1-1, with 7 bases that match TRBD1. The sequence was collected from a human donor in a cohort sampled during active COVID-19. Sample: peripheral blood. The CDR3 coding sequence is TGTGCCAGCAGCGAGGACAGGCGGTTGACTGAAGCTTTCTTT. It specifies CASSEDRRLTEAFF.